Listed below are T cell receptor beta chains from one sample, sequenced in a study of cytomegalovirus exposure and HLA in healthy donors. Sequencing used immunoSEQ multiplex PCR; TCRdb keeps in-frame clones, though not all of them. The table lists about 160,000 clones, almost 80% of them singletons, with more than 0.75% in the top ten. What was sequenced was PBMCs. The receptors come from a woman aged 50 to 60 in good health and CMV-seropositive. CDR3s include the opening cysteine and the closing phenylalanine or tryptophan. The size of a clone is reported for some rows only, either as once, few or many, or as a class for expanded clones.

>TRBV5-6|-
CASSGGTTGRTEAFF
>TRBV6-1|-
CASSAPRTGELFF
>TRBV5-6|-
CASSLGGTSDSGANVLTF
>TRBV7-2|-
CASSLAVPGGSYEQYF
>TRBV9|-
CASSVRTGPNTEAFF
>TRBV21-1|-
CASSRLGSSYNEQFF
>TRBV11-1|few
CASSLGAGGSTDTQYF
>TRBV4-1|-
CASSLGQGGYNEQFF
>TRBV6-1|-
CASSDRGGVGFAGELFF
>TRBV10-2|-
CASSPGDRDITETQYF
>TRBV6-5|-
CASSPYGQKETQYF
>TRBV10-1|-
CASSFRSGMRNEQFF
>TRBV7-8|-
CASSTRQVQVYEQYF
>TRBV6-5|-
CASSYLQGEAFF
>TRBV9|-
CASSVRGGLYETQYF
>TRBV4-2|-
CASSQDRGQETQYF
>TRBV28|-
CASSLSGHSYEQYF
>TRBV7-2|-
CASKTYETQYF